Included here is one T cell receptor (beta chain) sequence, with context. These data belong to a study of blood T cell repertoires in COVID-19. At the level of the study: COVID-19 samples collected from the United States, Italy and Spain covered acute and convalescent phases.

This CDR3 is 14 amino acids long. Trimming stripped 6 bases from V and 4 bases from J, with 15 bases between. CDR1 MNHEY and CDR2 SVGAGI come from the germline V gene. Per the original data handling: Amplified reference gene primers provided the basis for estimating nucleated cell counts. TCRdb keeps only in-frame clones here, not all; method: immunoSEQ multiplex PCR. V and J calls and clone size are those listed in that table; D and trimming were worked out from the DNA. The data show some 150,000 clones, around 86% seen once. The gene calls are TRBV6-5 and TRBJ1-2, with D maybe TRBD1 (5 bases). The origin of this receptor is a man aged 45-60 years with active COVID-19. Material for sequencing was peripheral blood. Here the CDR3 reads CASRRLSQGYGYTF. The DNA for the CDR3 is TGTGCCAGCAGACGACTCTCCCAGGGCTATGGCTACACCTTC.